These T cell receptor beta chains were read from a single sample in a study of T cell changes during pregnancy in multiple sclerosis. Assay: immunoSEQ multiplex PCR; the TCRdb copy retains only in-frame clones and omits some. The sample lists about 30,000 clones, approximately 90% occurring once. The sample was peripheral blood, taken in the second trimester of pregnancy. The receptors stem from a female donor in good health, enrolled as a control in a pregnancy study. Both conserved end residues are part of each CDR3. The D gene is left open where the match is weak. Rows give clone size only sometimes, using once, few, many, or a class for an expanded clone.

cdr3_aa,cdr3_nt,v_call,j_call,d_call,clone_size
CASSESDRGYGYTF,TGCGCCAGCAGTGAATCGGACAGGGGCTATGGCTACACCTTC,TRBV10-2,TRBJ1-2,TRBD1,.
CASSFIVAGVDEQFF,TGTGCCAGCAGCTTTATCGTAGCGGGGGTGGATGAGCAGTTCTTC,TRBV11-3,TRBJ2-1,TRBD2,.
CASSLQTGDNSPLHF,TGCGCCAGCAGCTTGCAAACAGGGGATAATTCACCCCTCCACTTT,TRBV5-1,TRBJ1-6,TRBD1,.
CASKRRGGRNEQYF,TGTGCCAGCAAAAGGCGGGGGGGCCGAAATGAGCAGTACTTC,TRBV6-5,TRBJ2-7,TRBD2,.
CASSLGLSGQYF,TGTGCCAGCAGCCTTGGACTGTCTGGGCAGTATTTT,TRBV7-3,TRBJ2-3,.,.
CASSTPPHDRSIINEQFF,TGTGCCAGTAGTACTCCCCCTCACGACAGGAGCATTATCAATGAGCAGTTCTTC,TRBV19,TRBJ2-1,.,.
CASSPVASGYNEQFF,TGTGCCAGCAGCCCTGTGGCTAGCGGCTACAATGAGCAGTTCTTC,TRBV9,TRBJ2-1,TRBD2,.
CASSPRVASVNTGELFF,TGTGCCAGCAGTCCCCGTGTCGCTAGCGTGAACACCGGGGAGCTGTTTTTT,TRBV27,TRBJ2-2,.,.
CASSLVAQGPNTEAFF,TGTGCCAGCAGCTTAGTAGCTCAGGGCCCGAACACTGAAGCTTTCTTT,TRBV7-9,TRBJ1-1,.,.
CASSTTGIRGTQYF,TGTGCCAGTAGTACAACAGGGATTCGAGGGACCCAGTACTTC,TRBV19,TRBJ2-5,.,.
CASSQDLGGYSEQFF,TGCGCCAGCAGCCAAGATCTGGGGGGTTACAGTGAGCAGTTCTTC,TRBV4-3,TRBJ2-1,.,.
CASSEWAGGTEAFF,TGTGCCAGCAGTGAATGGGCGGGAGGCACTGAAGCTTTCTTT,TRBV2,TRBJ1-1,.,once
CASSYSRDRSYGYTF,TGTGCCAGCAGTTACTCACGGGACAGGTCCTATGGCTACACCTTC,TRBV6-5,TRBJ1-2,TRBD1,.
CASSTRQGAWNTEAFF,TGTGCCAGCAGCACGCGACAGGGGGCCTGGAACACTGAAGCTTTCTTT,TRBV7-8,TRBJ1-1,TRBD1,.
CASSRLRRGRPDIQYF,TGCGCCAGCAGCCGCCTTAGACGGGGTAGGCCCGACATTCAGTACTTC,TRBV4-1,TRBJ2-4,.,.
CASSNPRGDSPYGYTF,TGTGCCAGCAGCAACCCCAGGGGCGACTCCCCCTATGGCTACACCTTC,TRBV9,TRBJ1-2,.,.
CASSGTGQRYGYTF,TGTGCCAGCAGTGGGACGGGACAGCGTTATGGCTACACCTTC,TRBV5-6,TRBJ1-2,TRBD1,.
CASRTSGGTTDTQYF,TGCGCCAGCAGGACTAGCGGGGGGACCACAGATACGCAGTATTTT,TRBV5-1,TRBJ2-3,TRBD2,.
CAWSVGGNTEAFF,TGTGCCTGGAGTGTGGGAGGGAACACTGAAGCTTTCTTT,TRBV30,TRBJ1-1,.,.
CASSLGGLGALHF,TGTGCCAGCAGCTTGGGGGGGCTGGGGGCTCTCCACTTT,TRBV11-2,TRBJ1-6,.,.
CASSLDRWEGQGMIYEQYF,TGTGCCAGCAGCTTAGATCGCTGGGAAGGACAGGGGATGATCTACGAGCAGTACTTC,TRBV11-2,TRBJ2-7,TRBD1,.
CASSLGWLAGGYEQHF,TGTGCCAGCAGTTTGGGGTGGCTAGCGGGAGGATACGAGCAGCACTTC,TRBV2,TRBJ2-7,TRBD2,.
CASSQDGLADYNEQFF,TGTGCCAGCAGCCAAGACGGACTAGCGGATTACAATGAGCAGTTCTTC,TRBV4-2,TRBJ2-1,TRBD2,few
CASSVGQDNQPQHF,TGTGCCAGCAGCGTGGGACAGGACAATCAGCCCCAGCATTTT,TRBV9,TRBJ1-5,TRBD1,.
CASSDSTSGGAPDTQYF,TGTGCCAGCAGTGACTCGACTAGCGGGGGGGCCCCAGATACGCAGTATTTT,TRBV6-4,TRBJ2-3,TRBD2,few
CASSLVQGNTGELFF,TGTGCCAGCAGCTTAGTTCAGGGAAACACCGGGGAGCTGTTTTTT,TRBV7-2,TRBJ2-2,.,once
CASSIVQGAEAFF,TGTGCCAGTAGTATTGTCCAGGGGGCTGAAGCTTTCTTT,TRBV19,TRBJ1-1,TRBD1,.
CASSPKALTGSTGNTIYF,TGTGCCAGCAGCCCAAAAGCCCTTACCGGGTCTACAGGAAACACCATATATTTT,TRBV13,TRBJ1-3,.,.
CASSAGSSSYNEQFF,TGTGCCAGCAGTGCCGGGTCCAGCTCCTACAATGAGCAGTTCTTC,TRBV28,TRBJ2-1,.,.
CASSDILAGSGELFF,TGTGCCAGCAGTGACATCCTAGCGGGAAGTGGGGAGCTGTTTTTT,TRBV6-4,TRBJ2-2,TRBD2,large
CASTDRLGNEKLFF,TGTGCCAGCACCGACAGGTTGGGGAATGAAAAACTGTTTTTT,TRBV9,TRBJ1-4,.,.
CASSLVQAPNEKLFF,TGTGCCAGCAGCCTGGTTCAGGCGCCTAATGAAAAACTGTTTTTT,TRBV14,TRBJ1-4,.,.
CASSQDRRVGTGELFF,TGTGCCAGCAGCCAAGATAGGAGGGTCGGAACCGGGGAGCTGTTTTTT,TRBV4-2,TRBJ2-2,.,.
CSVERGAVPEQFF,TGCAGCGTCGAACGTGGCGCGGTCCCTGAGCAGTTCTTC,TRBV29-1,TRBJ2-1,.,.
CASSYSITDPEAFF,TGTGCCAGCAGTTACTCGATAACTGATCCTGAAGCTTTCTTT,TRBV6-5,TRBJ1-1,.,.
CASSESRDRTLYGYTF,TGCGCCAGCAGTGAGTCCCGGGACAGGACCCTCTATGGCTACACCTTC,TRBV10-1,TRBJ1-2,TRBD1,.
CASSSLDRDNSPLHF,TGTGCCAGCAGCTCCCTCGACAGGGATAATTCACCCCTCCACTTT,TRBV5-6,TRBJ1-6,TRBD1,.
CASSDRRLGPYEQYF,TGTGCCAGCAGCGACCGGAGATTGGGGCCCTACGAGCAGTACTTC,TRBV7-8,TRBJ2-7,.,few
CASRETGTSGAELAKNIQYF,TGTGCCAGCAGGGAGACCGGGACTAGCGGGGCGGAACTAGCCAAAAACATTCAGTACTTC,TRBV5-4,TRBJ2-4,TRBD2,.
CASSFPSGGISYEQYF,TGTGCCAGCAGCTTCCCATCGGGGGGTATCTCCTACGAGCAGTACTTC,TRBV7-9,TRBJ2-7,TRBD2,.
CASTMGDRVSGGLFF,TGTGCCAGCACGATGGGGGACAGGGTGAGCGGGGGGCTGTTTTTT,TRBV27,TRBJ2-2,.,.
CASSFSGHNEQFF,TGTGCCAGCAGCTTTTCGGGTCACAATGAGCAGTTCTTC,TRBV7-2,TRBJ2-1,.,.
CASGRDLTYEQYF,TGTGCCAGCGGGCGGGACCTCACCTACGAGCAGTACTTC,TRBV2,TRBJ2-7,.,once
CASRRLAGVFEQYF,TGTGCCAGCAGAAGACTAGCGGGAGTCTTCGAGCAGTACTTC,TRBV11-2,TRBJ2-7,TRBD2,.
CSVVDRGRSTEAFF,TGCAGCGTTGTAGACAGGGGAAGGAGCACTGAAGCTTTCTTT,TRBV29-1,TRBJ1-1,TRBD1,.